This entry is about one T cell receptor beta chain. The length of the CDR3 is 14 residues. The V gene's germline CDR1 is LNHDA and CDR2 SQIVND (reference sequence). V shed 5 bases and J 7 bases; nucleotides not matched to a gene: 10. The source of the sample is a study of cytomegalovirus exposure and HLA in healthy donors. PCR primers comprised 60 Vbeta and 13 Jbeta primers. Here immunoSEQ multiplex PCR was the method, and the copy in TCRdb shows in-frame clones only, minus some. Among 20,000 to 25,000 clones, roughly 73% were seen once, and the ten largest hold about 4.5%. The rearrangement uses TRBV19 and TRBJ1-1; 7 bases line up with TRBD1. The sequence was obtained from a male donor in good health and CMV-seronegative. Source material: PBMCs. CDR3 DNA sequence: TGTGCCAGTAGTGTACTGGGACAGAGAAATGAAGCTTTCTTT. Protein product: CASSVLGQRNEAFF.